The 3 T cell receptor beta chains presented below share a single source sample, sequenced in a study of T-cell reconstitution after alpha-beta-depleted transplantation in children. Unique molecular identifiers were built into the TCRbeta library. Each CDR3 protein gets one entry after TCRdb re-called the PCR reads with MiXCR. Of around 190,000 distinct CDR3 sequences listed, approximately 6.9% are singletons. Source: PBMCs, taken before TCRalphabeta/CD19-depleted stem cell transplant. All receptors come from a boy aged 2 to 9 with acute lymphoblastic leukemia, due to receive a stem cell transplant.

In its sample, this clonotype was seen a few times. The genes are TRBV18 and TRBJ1-2; D may be TRBD1 (5 bases). This CDR3 is built from 13 residues. Per the germline V gene, CDR1 is KGHSH and CDR2 is LQKENI. Trimming pared 8 bases from V and 2 bases from J, leaving 12 bases between. The CDR3 nucleotides read TGTGCCAGCGGGCAGGGTACGAACTATGGCTACACCTTC. Its translation is CASGQGTNYGYTF.

The sample holds many counts of this clonotype. The chain has TRBV2 and TRBJ2-7; D is possibly TRBD2 (5 bases). This CDR3 is built from 12 residues. V lost 8 bases and J lost 4, with 12 bases in between. CDR1 and CDR2 (germline): SNHLY, FYNNEI. The CDR3 DNA reads TGTGCCAGCGCGGAGGATTTTTACGAGCAGTACTTC. It translates to CASAEDFYEQYF.

This clonotype was counted ten times or more. Here the CDR3 DNA reads TGTGCCAGCAGTGATCCGATGAACACTGAAGCTTTCTTT. Its translation is CASSDPMNTEAFF. V usage is TRBV25-1 and J usage is TRBJ1-1; D unresolved. The CDR3 runs 13 residues. CDR1 and CDR2 from the germline V gene are MGHDK and SYGVNS. V lost 3 bases to trimming and J lost 0 bases, with 5 bases between them.